This T cell receptor beta chain was observed in a study of blood T cell repertoires in COVID-19. Study details: The study drew acute and convalescent COVID-19 samples from the United States, Italy and Spain. In each case, the material was cDNA or gDNA derived from T cells, B-cell-depleted T cells, or PBMCs.

Original processing notes: Estimated nucleated cell counts came from reference gene primer amplification. Profiled with immunoSEQ multiplex PCR; TCRdb holds only in-frame clones, not every one. V and J calls and clone size come straight from that table; D and trimming were deduced from the DNA. The table lists fewer than 350,000 clones, 87% of them singletons. V lost 4 bases to trimming and J lost 6 bases; unmatched junction nucleotides: 2. Germline CDR1 and CDR2: SGHRS and YFSETQ. CDR3 size: 13 residues. The Seattle patients, enrolled during active infection, were followed longitudinally. Specimen: peripheral blood. The chain is built from TRBV5-1 and TRBJ2-2; TRBD1 aligns across 8 bases. The receptor's source is a man younger than 45 with COVID-19, enrolled during active disease. CDR3 protein: CASSLDRAGELFF. The DNA for the CDR3 is TGCGCCAGCAGCCTGGACAGGGCCGGGGAGCTGTTTTTT.